Following are 28 T cell receptor beta chains from one sample sequenced in a study of cytomegalovirus exposure and HLA in healthy donors. With 60 Vbeta and 13 Jbeta primers, the PCR was carried out. Assay: immunoSEQ multiplex PCR; the TCRdb copy retains only in-frame clones and omits some. The table records about 130,000 clones, roughly 85% of them present only once. The material sequenced was PBMCs. The receptors derive from a man aged 40-55 years in good health and CMV-seropositive.

This rearrangement joins TRBV29-1 to TRBJ1-1; TRBD1 matches 8 bases. The length of the CDR3 is 13 residues. Looked up from germline, CDR1 is SQVTM and CDR2 is ANQGSEA. V was clipped by 4 bases and J by 6 bases; unmatched bases: 7. CDR3 DNA sequence: TGCAGCGTTGTCAGGGGGCGGACGGCTGAAGCTTTCTTT. Its protein product is CSVVRGRTAEAFF.

The genes are TRBV5-6 and TRBJ2-3; D perhaps matches TRBD2 (5 bases). CDR3 length: 18 residues. Germline V gene sequence: CDR1 SGHDT, CDR2 YYEEEE. Trimming took 0 bases from V and 0 from J, leaving 17 bases between them. The CDR3 region is CASSLAWEQYTSTDTQYF. CDR3 DNA sequence: TGTGCCAGCAGCTTGGCCTGGGAGCAATATACTAGCACAGATACGCAGTATTTT.

A few counts support this clone. This chain joins TRBV18 and TRBJ2-3; D is unresolved. Germline V gives CDR1 KGHSH, CDR2 LQKENI. V dropped 0 bases and J dropped 5 bases, with 6 bases sitting between them. This CDR3 is built from 13 residues. The CDR3 loop reads CASSPPVVDTQYF. In DNA form, the CDR3 reads TGTGCCAGCTCACCACCGGTAGTAGATACGCAGTATTTT. Full variable domain (rest looked up from reference TRBV18 and TRBJ2-3): NAGVMQNPRHLVRRRGQEARLRCSPMKGHSHVYWYRQLPEEGLKFMVYLQKENIIDESGMPKERFSAEFPKEGPSILRIQQVVRGDSAAYFCASSPPVVDTQYFGPGTRLTVL.

V is TRBV5-1 and J is TRBJ2-4; 10 bases are a match to TRBD2. The CDR3 contains 16 residues. J gave up 6 bases and V 2 bases, and 8 bases lay outside the gene matches. Germline-derived CDR1 and CDR2 are SGHRS and YFSETQ. This CDR3 reads CASSLGGTSDPNIQYF. For the CDR3, the DNA is TGCGCCAGCAGCTTAGGCGGGACTAGCGACCCAAACATTCAGTACTTC.

The V call is TRBV19, the J call TRBJ1-5; 9 bases align to TRBD1. V trimming: 8 bases; J trimming: 2 bases; junction bases outside the gene matches: 7. CDR1 is LNHDA, CDR2 SQIVND, per germline (reference sequence). The CDR3 has 15 amino acids. The chain's CDR3 is CASGHRGLGNQPQHF. The CDR3, as DNA: TGTGCCAGTGGGCACAGGGGGCTGGGCAATCAGCCCCAGCATTTT.

The rearrangement links TRBV7-9 to TRBJ1-4; 8 nucleotides agree with TRBD1. CDR3 size: 15 residues. The germline CDR1 and CDR2 sequences are SEHNR and FQNEAQ (reference sequence). Germline trimming cut 0 bases from V and 7 bases from J; bases unmatched to any gene: 4. The CDR3 sequence: CASSLAGQASEKLFF. DNA of the CDR3: TGTGCCAGCAGCTTAGCGGGACAGGCGAGTGAAAAACTGTTTTTT. The entire variable domain, with the rest obtained from reference TRBV7-9 and TRBJ1-4, is as follows: DTGVSQNPRHKITKRGQNVTFRCDPISEHNRLYWYRQTLGQGPEFLTYFQNEAQLEKSRLLSDRFSAERPKGSFSTLEIQRTEQGDSAMYLCASSLAGQASEKLFFGSGTQLSVL.

This clone was seen only a few times. The chain is built from TRBV28 and TRBJ1-1, with D tentatively TRBD1 (5 bases). This CDR3 comprises 12 residues. The V end was cut by 3 bases, the J end by 7 bases, with 9 bases between. CDR1 MDHEN and CDR2 SYDVKM come from the germline V gene. This chain's CDR3 is CASSFWGVEAFF. The CDR3 DNA is TGTGCCAGCAGTTTTTGGGGGGTTGAAGCTTTCTTT.

This clone was seen only a few times. The genes are TRBV6-6 and TRBJ2-3; D unclear. Germline CDR1 MNHNY, CDR2 SVGAGI (reference sequence). The CDR3 is 14 residues long. The ends were cut back, 7 bases at V and 4 bases at J, with 15 bases in the middle. CDR3 in amino acids: CASTVGSAADTQYF. CDR3 in DNA: TGTGCCAGCACCGTGGGTTCGGCGGCAGATACGCAGTATTTT.

This clone turned up a few times. The rearrangement joins TRBV2 to TRBJ1-1; D is ambiguous. V was clipped by 5 bases and J by 1 base, with 11 bases between them. The germline gives CDR1 SNHLY, CDR2 FYNNEI. The CDR3 spans 14 residues. The DNA of the CDR3 is TGTGCCAGCAGTCTAGAGGGAGAGAACACTGAAGCTTTCTTT. Translating it yields CASSLEGENTEAFF.

This chain connects TRBV5-1 to TRBJ2-7; 16 bases are shared with TRBD2. J was trimmed by 5 bases and V by 4 bases; bases with no gene match: 6. The CDR3 is 16 residues long. Germline assignment: CDR1 SGHRS and CDR2 YFSETQ. The CDR3 region is CASSRGLAGGGDEQYF. The CDR3 bases are TGCGCCAGCAGCCGGGGACTAGCGGGAGGGGGCGACGAGCAGTACTTC.

This clone was seen a handful of times. V usage is TRBV19 and J usage is TRBJ1-4; D perhaps matches TRBD1 (5 bases). Germline CDR1 reads LNHDA; CDR2 reads SQIVND (reference sequence). The CDR3 runs to 13 residues. The ends were cut back, 3 bases at V and 8 bases at J, with 10 bases in the middle. The CDR3 sequence: CASSIRADEKLFF. The CDR3 DNA reads as TGTGCCAGTAGTATCAGGGCGGACGAAAAACTGTTTTTT.

This chain connects TRBV6-5 to TRBJ2-7, with 9 nucleotides matching TRBD1. V gave up 5 bases and J gave up 1 base; unmatched junction bases: 6. CDR1 is MNHEY, CDR2 SVGAGI, per germline. The CDR3 is made up of 15 amino acids. CDR3 nucleotide sequence: TGTGCCAGCAGTACGGGGGACAGGGTGTCCTACGAGCAGTACTTC. Translating gives CASSTGDRVSYEQYF.

This sequence joins TRBV7-9 and TRBJ1-6, with 11 nucleotides matching TRBD1. CDR1 is SEHNR and CDR2 is FQNEAQ in the germline V gene (reference sequence). This CDR3 spans 16 amino acids. Trimming took 5 bases from V and 6 from J; bases not matched to a gene: 6. CDR3 in DNA: TGTGCCAGCAGCCGACCGGGGACAGGGGGTAATTCACCCCTCCACTTT. This translates into CASSRPGTGGNSPLHF.

This chain connects TRBV16 to TRBJ1-1; 8 bases agree with TRBD1. Germline V gene data show CDR1 as KGHSY and CDR2 as FQNENV. The V gene end was trimmed by 4 bases and the J gene end by 3 bases; junction bases not matched to a gene: 4. The CDR3 runs to 14 residues. The CDR3 here is CASSPRTGYTEAFF. In nucleotides, the CDR3 is TGTGCCAGCAGCCCCCGGACAGGGTACACTGAAGCTTTCTTT.

The chain uses TRBV28 and TRBJ2-7; D ambiguous. Germline V gene data show CDR1 as MDHEN and CDR2 as SYDVKM. The CDR3 totals 15 residues. V lost 5 bases and J 5 bases, leaving 19 bases between the germline ends. The CDR3 nucleotides are TGTGCCAGCAGTGACCCCGAATACCTCCAGGACGAGCAGTACTTC. Translated, it gives CASSDPEYLQDEQYF.

This clone was counted a few times. The chain uses TRBV6-1 and TRBJ1-1; TRBD1 might be the D (5 bases). Per the germline V gene, CDR1 is MNHNS and CDR2 is SASEGT. V was shortened by 6 bases and J by 3 bases, with 17 bases between the two germline ends. The CDR3 is 15 residues long. The CDR3 region has the DNA TGTGCCAGCAGCCCCTTAACCTCGGGGGACACTGAAGCTTTCTTT. Translated: CASSPLTSGDTEAFF.

This clone occurred a few times. The chain couples TRBV9 to TRBJ2-7; 7 nucleotides agree with TRBD2. CDR3 length: 14 amino acids. With 3 bases clipped from V and 0 bases from J, the junction kept 3 bases outside the gene matches. Germline loops: CDR1 SGDLS, CDR2 YYNGEE. CDR3 DNA: TGTGCCAGCAGCGCGGGAGGACTCTCCTACGAGCAGTACTTC. Encoded protein: CASSAGGLSYEQYF.

The rearrangement uses TRBV27 and TRBJ2-5; unclear D gene. TRBJ2-7 explains the end of the DNA better; the J call may be wrong. Germline assignment: CDR1 MNHEY and CDR2 SMNVEV (reference sequence). CDR3 length equals 9 residues. CDR3 nucleotides: TGTGCCAGCAGTTACGAGCAGTACTTC. The encoded protein is CASSYEQYF.

In its sample, this clone was seen a few times. The genes are TRBV28 and TRBJ1-2; 10 bases map to TRBD1. The trim removed 4 bases at V and 1 base at J, leaving 6 bases unmatched. The germline gives CDR1 MDHEN, CDR2 SYDVKM. There are 16 residues in the CDR3. CDR3 DNA sequence: TGTGCCAGCAGTTCCCCTCGGACAGGGGGTAACTATGGCTACACCTTC. It translates to CASSSPRTGGNYGYTF.

The sample holds a few counts of this clone. V and J are TRBV10-2 and TRBJ2-7, with 8 bases aligning to TRBD1. Germline V gene lookup returns CDR1 WSHSY and CDR2 SAAADI. V trimming: 0 bases; J trimming: 2 bases; junction bases outside the gene matches: 3. The CDR3 consists of 15 residues. DNA of the CDR3: TGCGCCAGCAGTGAGTCGGGACAGGCGCCCTACGAGCAGTACTTC. This encodes CASSESGQAPYEQYF.

This sequence joins TRBV28 and TRBJ1-2, with 11 bases fitting TRBD1. The CDR3 consists of 15 residues. Germline V gene sequence: CDR1 MDHEN, CDR2 SYDVKM. J lost 4 bases, V lost 11 bases, and 12 bases had no gene match. The CDR3 here is CAGKSDRGHGYGYTF. For the CDR3, the DNA is TGTGCCGGGAAGTCGGACAGGGGGCATGGCTATGGCTACACCTTC.

The chain uses TRBV5-8 and TRBJ2-5, with 12 positions matching TRBD2. J lost 2 bases, V lost 5 bases, and 13 bases had no gene match. The CDR3 spans 18 residues. Germline values: CDR1 SGHTS, CDR2 YDEGEE. The CDR3 spells CASSQGATSGSVQETQYF. CDR3 in DNA: TGTGCCAGCAGTCAGGGAGCGACTAGCGGGAGTGTTCAAGAGACCCAGTACTTC.

This sequence joins TRBV27 and TRBJ1-5; perhaps TRBD1 as D (5 bases). CDR3 length: 15 amino acids. V was cut by 2 bases and J by 2 bases, with 10 bases left in between. Germline CDR1 reads MNHEY; CDR2 reads SMNVEV (reference sequence). In DNA form, the CDR3 reads TGTGCCAGCAGTTTAGGGGGAGGAGGCAATCAGCCCCAGCATTTT. Protein sequence: CASSLGGGGNQPQHF.

The chain couples TRBV28 to TRBJ2-7; D might be TRBD2 (5 bases). CDR3 length: 14 amino acids. Germline CDR1 reads MDHEN; CDR2 reads SYDVKM. Trimming took off 2 bases at V and 2 bases at J, with 10 bases between the two ends. CDR3 DNA sequence: TGTGCCAGCAGTTTAGGCGGGCATACCTACGAGCAGTACTTC. Translated, it gives CASSLGGHTYEQYF.

The chain couples TRBV6-5 to TRBJ2-7, with 11 positions matching TRBD2. Trimming cost V 4 bases and J 5 bases; bases outside gene matches: 4. Germline V gene data show CDR1 as MNHEY and CDR2 as SVGAGI. This CDR3 region has 14 residues. The CDR3 sequence is CASSSTSGRNEQYF. DNA for the CDR3: TGTGCCAGCAGTTCCACTAGCGGGAGAAACGAGCAGTACTTC.

The rearrangement links TRBV7-2 to TRBJ1-2; 10 bases map to TRBD1. Looked up from germline, CDR1 is SGHTA and CDR2 is FQGNSA. V shed 5 bases and J 4 bases; nucleotides not matched to a gene: 10. The CDR3 has 16 amino acids. CDR3 protein: CASSPWTGGGGYGYTF. The DNA of the CDR3 is TGTGCCAGCAGCCCGTGGACAGGGGGGGGTGGCTATGGCTACACCTTC.

The chain has TRBV12-5 and TRBJ2-5; TRBD1 matches 8 bases. This CDR3 comprises 17 residues. Germline V CDR1 and CDR2: LGHNT, FRNRAP. J was trimmed by 3 bases and V by 4 bases; bases with no gene match: 13. The DNA of the CDR3 is TGTGCTAGTGGTTCGGGCAGGGGGCGCGAGGGTAAAGAGACCCAGTACTTC. It codes for CASGSGRGREGKETQYF.

The J gene is TRBJ2-1, the V gene TRBV28; tentatively, D is TRBD2 (6 bases). Deletions cut 7 bases from V and 5 bases from J, with 21 bases between. Germline V gives CDR1 MDHEN, CDR2 SYDVKM. The CDR3 length is 16 residues. The CDR3 nucleotides are TGTGCCAGCACCGTTCCACTCTCCGGGAGAGACAATGAGCAGTTCTTC. Translation: CASTVPLSGRDNEQFF.